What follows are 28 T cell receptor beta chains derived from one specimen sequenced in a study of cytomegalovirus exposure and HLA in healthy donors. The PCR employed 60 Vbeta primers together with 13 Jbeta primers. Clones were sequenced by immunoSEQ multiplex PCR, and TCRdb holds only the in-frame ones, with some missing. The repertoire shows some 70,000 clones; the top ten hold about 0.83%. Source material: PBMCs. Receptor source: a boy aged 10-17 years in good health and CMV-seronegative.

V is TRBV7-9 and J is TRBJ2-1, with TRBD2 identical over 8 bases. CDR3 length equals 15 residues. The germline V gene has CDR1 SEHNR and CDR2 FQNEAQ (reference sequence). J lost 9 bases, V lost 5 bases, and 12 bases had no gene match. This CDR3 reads CASSELAGGESEQFF. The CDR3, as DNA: TGTGCCAGCAGCGAACTGGCGGGGGGTGAGAGTGAGCAGTTCTTC.

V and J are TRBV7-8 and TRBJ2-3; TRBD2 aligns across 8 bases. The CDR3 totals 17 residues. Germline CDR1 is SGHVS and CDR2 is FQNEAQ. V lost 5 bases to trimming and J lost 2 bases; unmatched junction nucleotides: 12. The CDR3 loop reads CASSLLGTRGITDTQYF. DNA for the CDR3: TGTGCCAGCAGCCTACTCGGGACTAGGGGGATCACAGATACGCAGTATTTT. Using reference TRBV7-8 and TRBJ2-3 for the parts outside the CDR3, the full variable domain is GAGVSQSPRYKVAKRGQDVALRCDPISGHVSLFWYQQALGQGPEFLTYFQNEAQLDKSGLPSDRFFAERPEGSVSTLKIQRTQQEDSAVYLCASSLLGTRGITDTQYFGPGTRLTVL.

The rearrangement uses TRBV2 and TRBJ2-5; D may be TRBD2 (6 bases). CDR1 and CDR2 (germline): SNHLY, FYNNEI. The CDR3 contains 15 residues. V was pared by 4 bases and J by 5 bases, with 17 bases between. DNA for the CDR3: TGTGCCAGCAGTGGCGGGACTTCCGAAAGTGAGACCCAGTACTTC. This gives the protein CASSGGTSESETQYF. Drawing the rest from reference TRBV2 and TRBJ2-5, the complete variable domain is EPEVTQTPSHQVTQMGQEVILRCVPISNHLYFYWYRQILGQKVEFLVSFYNNEISEKSEIFDDQFSVERPDGSNFTLKIRSTKLEDSAMYFCASSGGTSESETQYFGPGTRLLVL.

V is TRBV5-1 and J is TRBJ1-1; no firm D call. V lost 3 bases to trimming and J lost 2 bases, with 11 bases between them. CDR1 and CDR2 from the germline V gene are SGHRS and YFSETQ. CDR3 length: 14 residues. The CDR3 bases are TGCGCCAGCAGCTCCCGAGGGCGCAACACTGAAGCTTTCTTT. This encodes CASSSRGRNTEAFF.

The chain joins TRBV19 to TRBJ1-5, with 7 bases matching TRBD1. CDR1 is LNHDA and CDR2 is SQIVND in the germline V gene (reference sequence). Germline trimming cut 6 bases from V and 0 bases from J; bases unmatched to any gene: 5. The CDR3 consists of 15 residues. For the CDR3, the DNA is TGTGCCAGTAGCCGGGACAGTAATAGCAATCAGCCCCAGCATTTT. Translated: CASSRDSNSNQPQHF.

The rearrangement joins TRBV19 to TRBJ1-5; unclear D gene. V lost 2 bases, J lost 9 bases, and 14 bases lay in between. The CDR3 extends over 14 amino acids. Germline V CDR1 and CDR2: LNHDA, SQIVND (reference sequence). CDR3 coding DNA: TGTGCCAGTAGTATAAAAAGCCCCGATGGGCCCCAGCATTTT. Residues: CASSIKSPDGPQHF.

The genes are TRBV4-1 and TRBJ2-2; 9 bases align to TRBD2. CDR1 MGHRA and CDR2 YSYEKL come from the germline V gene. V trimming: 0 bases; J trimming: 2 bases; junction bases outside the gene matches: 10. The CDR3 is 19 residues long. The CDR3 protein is CASSQDFRASGANTGELFF. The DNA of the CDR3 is TGCGCCAGCAGCCAAGACTTCCGGGCTAGCGGGGCAAACACCGGGGAGCTGTTTTTT.

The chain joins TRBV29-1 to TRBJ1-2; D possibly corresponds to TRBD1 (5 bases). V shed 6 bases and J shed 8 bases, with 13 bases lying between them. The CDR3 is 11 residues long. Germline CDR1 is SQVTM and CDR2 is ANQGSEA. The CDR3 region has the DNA TGCAGCGTCCAGGGTTCAGGGGGCTACACCTTC. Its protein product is CSVQGSGGYTF.

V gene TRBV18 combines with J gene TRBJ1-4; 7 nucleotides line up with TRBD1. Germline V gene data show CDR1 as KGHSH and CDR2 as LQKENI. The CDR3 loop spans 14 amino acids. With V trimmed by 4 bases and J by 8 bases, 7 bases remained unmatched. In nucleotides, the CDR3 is TGTGCCAGCTCACGGGACAGTAAAGGCGAAAAACTGTTTTTT. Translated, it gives CASSRDSKGEKLFF.

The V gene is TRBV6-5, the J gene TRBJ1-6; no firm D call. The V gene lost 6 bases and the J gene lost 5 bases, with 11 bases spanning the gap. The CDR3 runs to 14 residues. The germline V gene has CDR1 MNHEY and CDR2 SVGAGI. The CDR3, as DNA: TGTGCCAGCAGCCGGGGTGGGAATAATTCACCCCTCCACTTT. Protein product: CASSRGGNNSPLHF.

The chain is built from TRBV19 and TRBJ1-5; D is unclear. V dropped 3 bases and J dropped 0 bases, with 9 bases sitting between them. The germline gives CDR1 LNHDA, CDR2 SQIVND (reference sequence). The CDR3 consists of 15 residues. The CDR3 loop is CASSIGSGSNQPQHF. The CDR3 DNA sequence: TGTGCCAGTAGTATTGGGTCAGGTAGCAATCAGCCCCAGCATTTT.

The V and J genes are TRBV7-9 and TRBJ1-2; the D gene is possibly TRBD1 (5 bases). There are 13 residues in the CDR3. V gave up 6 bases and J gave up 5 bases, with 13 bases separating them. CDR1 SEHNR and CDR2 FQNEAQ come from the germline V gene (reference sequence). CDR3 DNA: TGTGCCAGCAGTCACCAGGGAGGGTATGGCTACACCTTC. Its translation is CASSHQGGYGYTF.

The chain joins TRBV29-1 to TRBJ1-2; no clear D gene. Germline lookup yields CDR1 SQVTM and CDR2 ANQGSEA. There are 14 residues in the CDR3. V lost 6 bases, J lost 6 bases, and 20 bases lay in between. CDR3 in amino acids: CSVIPRGGPNGYTF. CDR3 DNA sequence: TGCAGCGTGATACCTCGGGGAGGGCCCAATGGCTACACCTTC.

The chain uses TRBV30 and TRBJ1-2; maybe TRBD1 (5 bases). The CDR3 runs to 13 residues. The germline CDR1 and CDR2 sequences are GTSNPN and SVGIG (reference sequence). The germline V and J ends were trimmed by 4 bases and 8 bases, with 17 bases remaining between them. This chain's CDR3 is CAWNTLGGEGYTF. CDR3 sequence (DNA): TGTGCCTGGAACACTCTGGGGGGGGAAGGCTACACCTTC. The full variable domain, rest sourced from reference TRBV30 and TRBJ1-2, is SQTIHQWPATLVQPVGSPLSLECTVEGTSNPNLYWYRQAAGRGLQLLFYSVGIGQISSEVPQNLSASRPQDRQFILSSKKLLLSDSGFYLCAWNTLGGEGYTFGSGTRLTVV.

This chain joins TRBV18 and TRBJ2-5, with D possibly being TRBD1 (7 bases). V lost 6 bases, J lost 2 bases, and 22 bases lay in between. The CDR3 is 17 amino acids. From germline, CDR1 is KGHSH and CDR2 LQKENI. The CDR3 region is CASSATVGGTEQETQYF. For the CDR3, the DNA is TGTGCCAGCTCCGCGACGGTGGGCGGGACAGAACAAGAGACCCAGTACTTC.

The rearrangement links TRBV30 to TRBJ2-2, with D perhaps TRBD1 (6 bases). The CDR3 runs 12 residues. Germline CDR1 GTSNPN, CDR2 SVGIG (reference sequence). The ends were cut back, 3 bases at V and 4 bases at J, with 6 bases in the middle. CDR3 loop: CAWSRGTGELFF. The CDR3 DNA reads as TGTGCCTGGAGCAGGGGCACCGGGGAGCTGTTTTTT.

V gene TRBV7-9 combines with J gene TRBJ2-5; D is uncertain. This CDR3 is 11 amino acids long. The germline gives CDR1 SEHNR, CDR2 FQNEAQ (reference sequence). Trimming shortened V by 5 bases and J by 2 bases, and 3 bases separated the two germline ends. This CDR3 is CASSIQETQYF. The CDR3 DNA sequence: TGTGCCAGCAGCATACAAGAGACCCAGTACTTC.

CDR3 coding DNA: TGTGCCAGCAGTGGAACAGTGGACACTGAAGCTTTCTTT. Translating gives CASSGTVDTEAFF. The V and J genes are TRBV6-1 and TRBJ1-1, with D unresolved. V was cut by 4 bases and J by 3 bases, with 9 bases left in between. The CDR3 sequence is 13 residues long. The germline CDR1 and CDR2 sequences are MNHNS and SASEGT.

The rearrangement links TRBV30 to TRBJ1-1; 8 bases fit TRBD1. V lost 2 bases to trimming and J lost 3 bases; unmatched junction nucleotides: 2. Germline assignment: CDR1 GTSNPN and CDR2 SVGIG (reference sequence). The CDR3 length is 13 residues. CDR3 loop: CAWSPGGDTEAFF. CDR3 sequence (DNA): TGTGCCTGGAGTCCAGGGGGCGACACTGAAGCTTTCTTT. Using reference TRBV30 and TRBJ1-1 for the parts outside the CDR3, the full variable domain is SQTIHQWPATLVQPVGSPLSLECTVEGTSNPNLYWYRQAAGRGLQLLFYSVGIGQISSEVPQNLSASRPQDRQFILSSKKLLLSDSGFYLCAWSPGGDTEAFFGQGTRLTVV.

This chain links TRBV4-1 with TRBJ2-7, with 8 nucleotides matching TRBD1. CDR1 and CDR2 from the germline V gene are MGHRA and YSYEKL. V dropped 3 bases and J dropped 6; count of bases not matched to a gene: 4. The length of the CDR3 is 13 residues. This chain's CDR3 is CASSHGGQGEQYF. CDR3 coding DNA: TGCGCCAGCAGCCATGGAGGACAGGGCGAGCAGTACTTC.

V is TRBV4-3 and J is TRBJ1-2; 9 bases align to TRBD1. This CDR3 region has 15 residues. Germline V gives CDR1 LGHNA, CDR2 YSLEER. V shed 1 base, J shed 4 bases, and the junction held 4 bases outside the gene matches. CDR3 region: CASSQAGTGSYGYTF. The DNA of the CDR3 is TGCGCCAGCAGCCAAGCCGGGACAGGGTCCTATGGCTACACCTTC.

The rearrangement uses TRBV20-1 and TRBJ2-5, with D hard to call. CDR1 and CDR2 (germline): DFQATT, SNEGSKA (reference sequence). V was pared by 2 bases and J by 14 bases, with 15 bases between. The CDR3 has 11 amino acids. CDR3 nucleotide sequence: TGCAGTGCTAGACCGTCGGGTCCTCCCTACTTC. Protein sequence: CSARPSGPPYF.

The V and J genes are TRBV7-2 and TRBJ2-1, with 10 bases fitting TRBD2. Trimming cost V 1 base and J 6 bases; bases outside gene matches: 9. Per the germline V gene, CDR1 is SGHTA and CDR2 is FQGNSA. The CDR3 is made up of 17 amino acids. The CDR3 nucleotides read TGTGCCAGCAGCTTAGTTAGCGGGAGGATTACGGGCAATGAGCAGTTCTTC. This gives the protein CASSLVSGRITGNEQFF.

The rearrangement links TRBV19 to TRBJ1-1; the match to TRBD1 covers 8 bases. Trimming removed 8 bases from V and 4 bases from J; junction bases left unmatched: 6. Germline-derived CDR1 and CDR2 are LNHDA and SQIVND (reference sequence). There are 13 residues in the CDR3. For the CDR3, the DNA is TGTGCCAGTGCCCAGGGGGCGTTCACTGAAGCTTTCTTT. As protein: CASAQGAFTEAFF.

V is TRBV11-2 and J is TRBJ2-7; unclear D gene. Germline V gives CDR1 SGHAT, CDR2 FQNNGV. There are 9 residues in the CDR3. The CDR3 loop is CASSLGPEV. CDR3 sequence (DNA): TGTGCCAGCAGCTTAGGACCCGAGGTC.

The CDR3 is CASSITGQSYEQYF. In DNA form, the CDR3 reads TGTGCCAGTAGTATAACGGGACAGAGTTACGAGCAGTACTTC. The chain uses TRBV19 and TRBJ2-7; TRBD1 matches 7 bases. The germline V gene has CDR1 LNHDA and CDR2 SQIVND (reference sequence). The CDR3 is 14 residues long. The ends lost 2 bases at V and 4 bases at J; junction bases unmatched: 5.

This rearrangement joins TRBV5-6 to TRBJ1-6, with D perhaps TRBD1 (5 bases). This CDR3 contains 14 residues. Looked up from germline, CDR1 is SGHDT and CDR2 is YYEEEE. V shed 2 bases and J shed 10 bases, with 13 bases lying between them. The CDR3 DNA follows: TGTGCCAGCAGCTTCAGGGAATGGAACTCACCCCTCCACTTT. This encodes CASSFREWNSPLHF.

The CDR3 loop reads CAAGAGDYGYTF. CDR3 nucleotides: TGTGCGGCTGGGGCAGGGGACTATGGCTACACCTTC. J is TRBJ1-2 and V is TRBV30, with a tentative D call TRBD1 (6 bases). The CDR3 runs to 12 residues. Germline CDR1 reads GTSNPN; CDR2 reads SVGIG (reference sequence).